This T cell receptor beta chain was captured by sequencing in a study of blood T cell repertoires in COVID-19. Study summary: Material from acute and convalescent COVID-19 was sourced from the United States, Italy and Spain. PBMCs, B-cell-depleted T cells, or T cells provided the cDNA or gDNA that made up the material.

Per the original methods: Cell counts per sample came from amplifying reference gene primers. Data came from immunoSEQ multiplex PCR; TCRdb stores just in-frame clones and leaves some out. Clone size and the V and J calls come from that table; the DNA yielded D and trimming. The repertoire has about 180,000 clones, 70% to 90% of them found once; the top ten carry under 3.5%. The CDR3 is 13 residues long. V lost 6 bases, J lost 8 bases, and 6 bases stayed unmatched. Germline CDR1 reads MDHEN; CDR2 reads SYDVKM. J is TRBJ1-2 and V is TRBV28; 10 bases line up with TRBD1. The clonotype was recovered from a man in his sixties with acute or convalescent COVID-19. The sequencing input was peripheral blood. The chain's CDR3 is CASRFDRGLGYTF. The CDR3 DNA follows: TGTGCCAGCAGATTCGACAGGGGGCTCGGCTACACCTTC.